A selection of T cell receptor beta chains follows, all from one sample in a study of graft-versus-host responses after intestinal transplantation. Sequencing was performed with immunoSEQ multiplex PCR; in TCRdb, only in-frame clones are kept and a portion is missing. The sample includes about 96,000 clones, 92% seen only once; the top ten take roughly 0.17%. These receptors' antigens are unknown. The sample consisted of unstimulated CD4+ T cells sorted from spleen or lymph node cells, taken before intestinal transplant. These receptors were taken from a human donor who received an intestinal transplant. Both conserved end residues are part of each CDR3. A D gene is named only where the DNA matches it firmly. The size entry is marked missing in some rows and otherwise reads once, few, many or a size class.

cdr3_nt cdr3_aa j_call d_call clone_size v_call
TGTGCCAGCATCCCTACGGGGGGTACACCCTACGAGCAGTACTTC CASIPTGGTPYEQYF TRBJ2-7 TRBD2 - TRBV5-6
TGTGCCAGCAGCTTCTCGACTAGCGGGGGCCAAAATGAGCAGTTCTTC CASSFSTSGGQNEQFF TRBJ2-1 TRBD2 - TRBV7-2
TGTGCCAGCTCATATTCAACAGGGGCCGGGGAGCTGTTTTTT CASSYSTGAGELFF TRBJ2-2 TRBD1 once TRBV18
TGTGCCTGGAGTGGACAGGGGGTGGATACGCAGTATTTT CAWSGQGVDTQYF TRBJ2-3 TRBD1 - TRBV30
TGTGCCAGCAGTGACTTCGGGACTTATAATGAAAAACTGTTTTTT CASSDFGTYNEKLFF TRBJ1-4 - - TRBV6-1
TGTGCCAGCAGAAACTTCGAGCAAGCCGGGGAGCTGTTTTTT CASRNFEQAGELFF TRBJ2-2 - - TRBV6-5
TGTGCCAGTAGTGTCTCCGGGACAGGGTCCTACGAGCAGTACTTC CASSVSGTGSYEQYF TRBJ2-7 TRBD1 - TRBV19
TGCGCCAGCAGCTTAACCCAGGGAACTAATGAAAAACTGTTTTTT CASSLTQGTNEKLFF TRBJ1-4 - - TRBV5-1
TGTGCCAGTAGTCTCAGACTAGCGGGGACGAGCTCCTACAATGAGCAGTTCTTC CASSLRLAGTSSYNEQFF TRBJ2-1 TRBD2 - TRBV19
TGTGCCAGCAGCCGGGGGGGACCTATAAGCTCCTACAATGAGCAGTTCTTC CASSRGGPISSYNEQFF TRBJ2-1 TRBD2 - TRBV5-4
TGTGCCAGCAGCTCACCGCTATCGCGGGGGGCTTACGGCTACACCTTC CASSSPLSRGAYGYTF TRBJ1-2 - - TRBV7-9
TGTGCCAGCAGTGGGGGACAGGGGATCAACACTGAAGCTTTCTTT CASSGGQGINTEAFF TRBJ1-1 TRBD1 - TRBV2
TGTGCCAGCAGTTACCGGCGGGGGAACACCGGGGAGCTGTTTTTT CASSYRRGNTGELFF TRBJ2-2 - - TRBV6-5
TGTGCCAGCAGTTACTCAGGCAGAGGAGGGTACGGCTACACCTTC CASSYSGRGGYGYTF TRBJ1-2 - - TRBV6-5
TGTGCCAGCAGTTACAAGACTAGCCGAAACTACGAGCAGTACTTC CASSYKTSRNYEQYF TRBJ2-7 TRBD2 - TRBV6-5
TGTGCCAGAACAGGAGACTATGGCTACACCTTC CARTGDYGYTF TRBJ1-2 - - TRBV19
TGTGCCAGCAGTGACCAGCGGTCCTACAATGAGCAGTTCTTC CASSDQRSYNEQFF TRBJ2-1 - - TRBV2
TGTGCCAGCAGCGGGACAGCAAATGAAAAACTGTTTTTT CASSGTANEKLFF TRBJ1-4 TRBD1 - TRBV6-1
TGTGCCAGCAGCTCGGCGCGGTGGAGCACTGAAGCTTTCTTT CASSSARWSTEAFF TRBJ1-1 - - TRBV7-9
TGTGCCAGCAGCCCTACGGGACTACATTCACCCCTCCACTTT CASSPTGLHSPLHF TRBJ1-6 - - TRBV14
TGTGCCAGCTCATTTGACAGGATCAATTCACCCCTCCACTTT CASSFDRINSPLHF TRBJ1-6 - once TRBV18
TGTGCCAGCAGCTTAGATCGAGCGGGGGGTTCCGATGAGCAGTTCTTC CASSLDRAGGSDEQFF TRBJ2-1 TRBD2 - TRBV7-2
TGTGCCAGCAGCCCAGTGGCAGGGGAGCTGTTTTTT CASSPVAGELFF TRBJ2-2 - - TRBV5-4
TGTGCCAGCAGCCCTAGACCGGGAGGTACGCAGTATTTT CASSPRPGGTQYF TRBJ2-3 TRBD2 - TRBV11-3
TGCGCCAGCAGCCAGACGACCTCGACTAGCGGCTACTCCTACGAGCAGTACTTC CASSQTTSTSGYSYEQYF TRBJ2-7 TRBD2 - TRBV4-1
TGTGCCAGCAATTGGGACAGGGGTAATCAGCCCCAGCATTTT CASNWDRGNQPQHF TRBJ1-5 TRBD1 - TRBV6-1
TGTGCCAGCAGTTTCCGGTTGACAGGGACGCATGGCTACACCTTC CASSFRLTGTHGYTF TRBJ1-2 TRBD1 - TRBV28
TGTGCCAGCAGCGGCCGGGACCAAGAGACCCAGTACTTC CASSGRDQETQYF TRBJ2-5 - - TRBV11-2
TGTGCCAGCAGCGCGGGGACTCGCACTAATGAAAAACTGTTTTTT CASSAGTRTNEKLFF TRBJ1-4 - - TRBV5-8
TGTGCTAGTGGTTTGGCACTTTTGACCTACGAGCAGTACTTC CASGLALLTYEQYF TRBJ2-7 - - TRBV12-5
TGTGCCAGCAGCCCTAATGTGGCAGGGGCTAATGAAAAACTGTTTTTT CASSPNVAGANEKLFF TRBJ1-4 - - TRBV9
TGTGCCAGCACCCTCTTGAGTGCTGGGGCCAACGTCCTGACTTTC CASTLLSAGANVLTF TRBJ2-6 - - TRBV5-6
TGTGCCAGCAGTGAGGGTCGGGTGCGAGGATCACCCCTCCACTTT CASSEGRVRGSPLHF TRBJ1-6 - - TRBV2
TGTGCCAGTAGTGCACAGGGGGTGGGTCAGCCCCAGCATTTT CASSAQGVGQPQHF TRBJ1-5 TRBD1 - TRBV19
TGTGCCAGCAGCTCTACGAGGGTCTCCTACGAGCAGTACTTC CASSSTRVSYEQYF TRBJ2-7 - - TRBV7-2
TGTGCCAGCAGCGTAGGTCAGGGCCCTAATGAAAAACTGTTTTTT CASSVGQGPNEKLFF TRBJ1-4 - - TRBV9
TGTGCCAGCAGCTCCCCGGGTCTCGTGGGGCAAAACATTCAGTACTTC CASSSPGLVGQNIQYF TRBJ2-4 - - TRBV11-2
TGTGCCAGCAATTTGCAGGGGAACACCGGGGAGCTGTTTTTT CASNLQGNTGELFF TRBJ2-2 - once TRBV2
TGTGCCAGCAGTCAAGACAGGGCGGGTCAGCCCCAGCATTTT CASSQDRAGQPQHF TRBJ1-5 TRBD1 - TRBV2
TGTGCCAGCAGTTACGCGGAGAACAGGAGGCAGTTCTTC CASSYAENRRQFF TRBJ2-1 - - TRBV6-6
TGTGCCAGCAGTTACCGGGGCGGGAACTCCTACGAGCAGTACTTC CASSYRGGNSYEQYF TRBJ2-7 - few TRBV6-5
TGTGCCAGCAGTTACTCGGTCAGAGATACGCAGTATTTT CASSYSVRDTQYF TRBJ2-3 - - TRBV6-5
TGTGCCAGCAGAGAGACAGCCGCCGCCTACGAGCAGTACTTC CASRETAAAYEQYF TRBJ2-7 - - TRBV6-1
TGTGCCAGCAGCCCCGTCGACAGACCGTATGGCTACACCTTC CASSPVDRPYGYTF TRBJ1-2 - once TRBV6-1
TGTGCCAGTAGTATCCGGGACAGAAACAATCAGCCCCAGCATTTT CASSIRDRNNQPQHF TRBJ1-5 TRBD1 - TRBV19
TGTGCTAGTGGTTTGGTAAGGGGTGATCGGACTAGCGGGAAGAACCCATACGAGCAGTACTTC CASGLVRGDRTSGKNPYEQYF TRBJ2-7 TRBD2 - TRBV12-5
TGCGCCAGCAGCTTGGATCGAGGGACTGAAGCTTTCTTT CASSLDRGTEAFF TRBJ1-1 - - TRBV5-1
TGTGCCAGCAGGCTTGACAGGGGTAGCGATACGCAGTATTTT CASRLDRGSDTQYF TRBJ2-3 TRBD1 - TRBV2
TGTGCCAGCTCAAACCTTCCGGGACAGGGGAACACTGAAGCTTTCTTT CASSNLPGQGNTEAFF TRBJ1-1 TRBD1 - TRBV18
TGCGCCAGCAGCCGTTTAGCAGGGGGTAGGTATTTCGACAATGAGCAGTTCTTC CASSRLAGGRYFDNEQFF TRBJ2-1 TRBD1 - TRBV4-3